Reported below is one TCR beta chain. The target antigen is unknown. The template was genomic DNA from peripheral blood, not RNA. CDR1 is LNHDA and CDR2 is SQIVND in the germline V gene (reference sequence). V lost 5 bases and J 0 bases, leaving 7 bases between the germline ends. The CDR3 consists of 13 residues. This sample is drawn from a study of T cell repertoires in aging, cancer and after chemotherapy. For the study at large: The full dataset contained around 8.2 million TCR reads.

Rearranged V-D-J TRB sequences were amplified with a mixed TRB-A/B primer pool. TCRdb re-called the multiplex PCR reads with MiXCR, one entry per CDR3 protein. The table has roughly 8,100 distinct CDR3 sequences, around 32% seen once; the top ten hold about 10%. General study points: Median generation probability rose over the chemotherapy interval in each cancer cohort, suggesting rebound thymic output. The repertoire data cannot show anything about immunological memory following chemotherapy. Age-matched healthy donors had significantly more diverse, less clonal blood TCR repertoires than untreated cancer patients.

This sequence joins TRBV19 and TRBJ1-1; D not resolved. Specimen: blood. The TCR originated in a human donor in good health. DNA of the CDR3: TGTGCCAGTAGTCGGGCACTGAACACTGAAGCTTTCTTT. Translated: CASSRALNTEAFF.